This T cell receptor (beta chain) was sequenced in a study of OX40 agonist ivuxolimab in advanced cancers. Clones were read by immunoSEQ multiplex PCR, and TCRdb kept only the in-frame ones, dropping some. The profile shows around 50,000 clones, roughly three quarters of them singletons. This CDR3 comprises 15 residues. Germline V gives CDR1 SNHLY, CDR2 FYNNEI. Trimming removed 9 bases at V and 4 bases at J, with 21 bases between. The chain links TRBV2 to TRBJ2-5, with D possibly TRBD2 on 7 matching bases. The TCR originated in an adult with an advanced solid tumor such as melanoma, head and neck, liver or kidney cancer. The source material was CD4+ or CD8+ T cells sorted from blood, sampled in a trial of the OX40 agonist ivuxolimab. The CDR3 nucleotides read TGTGCCAGTACCCGAGGGGGGGAAACTACAGAGACCCAGTACTTC. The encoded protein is CASTRGGETTETQYF. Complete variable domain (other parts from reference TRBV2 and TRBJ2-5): EPEVTQTPSHQVTQMGQEVILRCVPISNHLYFYWYRQILGQKVEFLVSFYNNEISEKSEIFDDQFSVERPDGSNFTLKIRSTKLEDSAMYFCASTRGGETTETQYFGPGTRLLVL.